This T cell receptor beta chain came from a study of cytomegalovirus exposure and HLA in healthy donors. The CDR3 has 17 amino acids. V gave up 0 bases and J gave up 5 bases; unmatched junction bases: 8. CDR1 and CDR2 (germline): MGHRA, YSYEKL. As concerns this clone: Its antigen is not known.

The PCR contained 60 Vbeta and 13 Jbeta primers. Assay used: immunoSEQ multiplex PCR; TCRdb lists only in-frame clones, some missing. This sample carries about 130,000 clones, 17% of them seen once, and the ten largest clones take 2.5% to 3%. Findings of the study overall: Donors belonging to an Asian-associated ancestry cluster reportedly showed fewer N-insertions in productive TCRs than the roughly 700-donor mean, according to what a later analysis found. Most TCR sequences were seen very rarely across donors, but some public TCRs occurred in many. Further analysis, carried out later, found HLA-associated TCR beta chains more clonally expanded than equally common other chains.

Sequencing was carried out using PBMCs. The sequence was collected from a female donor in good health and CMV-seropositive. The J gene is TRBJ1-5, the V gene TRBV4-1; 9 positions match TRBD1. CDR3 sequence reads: CASSQDRTGEFYQPQHF. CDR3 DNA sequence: TGCGCCAGCAGCCAAGATCGGACAGGGGAGTTCTATCAGCCCCAGCATTTT.